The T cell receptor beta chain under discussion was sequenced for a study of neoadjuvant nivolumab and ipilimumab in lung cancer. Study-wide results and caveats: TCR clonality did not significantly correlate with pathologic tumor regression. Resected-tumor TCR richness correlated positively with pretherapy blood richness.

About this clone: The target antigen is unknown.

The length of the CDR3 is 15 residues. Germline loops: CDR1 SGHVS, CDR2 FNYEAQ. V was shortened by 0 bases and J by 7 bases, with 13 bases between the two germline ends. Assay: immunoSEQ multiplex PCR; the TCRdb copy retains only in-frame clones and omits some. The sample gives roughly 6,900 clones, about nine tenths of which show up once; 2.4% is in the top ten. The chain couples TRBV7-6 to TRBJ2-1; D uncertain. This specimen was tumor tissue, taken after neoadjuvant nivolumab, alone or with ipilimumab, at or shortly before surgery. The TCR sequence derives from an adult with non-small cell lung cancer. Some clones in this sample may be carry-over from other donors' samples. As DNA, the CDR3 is TGTGCCAGCAGCTTAGCGCTTAATAGTCAGAATGAGCAGTTCTTC. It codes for CASSLALNSQNEQFF.